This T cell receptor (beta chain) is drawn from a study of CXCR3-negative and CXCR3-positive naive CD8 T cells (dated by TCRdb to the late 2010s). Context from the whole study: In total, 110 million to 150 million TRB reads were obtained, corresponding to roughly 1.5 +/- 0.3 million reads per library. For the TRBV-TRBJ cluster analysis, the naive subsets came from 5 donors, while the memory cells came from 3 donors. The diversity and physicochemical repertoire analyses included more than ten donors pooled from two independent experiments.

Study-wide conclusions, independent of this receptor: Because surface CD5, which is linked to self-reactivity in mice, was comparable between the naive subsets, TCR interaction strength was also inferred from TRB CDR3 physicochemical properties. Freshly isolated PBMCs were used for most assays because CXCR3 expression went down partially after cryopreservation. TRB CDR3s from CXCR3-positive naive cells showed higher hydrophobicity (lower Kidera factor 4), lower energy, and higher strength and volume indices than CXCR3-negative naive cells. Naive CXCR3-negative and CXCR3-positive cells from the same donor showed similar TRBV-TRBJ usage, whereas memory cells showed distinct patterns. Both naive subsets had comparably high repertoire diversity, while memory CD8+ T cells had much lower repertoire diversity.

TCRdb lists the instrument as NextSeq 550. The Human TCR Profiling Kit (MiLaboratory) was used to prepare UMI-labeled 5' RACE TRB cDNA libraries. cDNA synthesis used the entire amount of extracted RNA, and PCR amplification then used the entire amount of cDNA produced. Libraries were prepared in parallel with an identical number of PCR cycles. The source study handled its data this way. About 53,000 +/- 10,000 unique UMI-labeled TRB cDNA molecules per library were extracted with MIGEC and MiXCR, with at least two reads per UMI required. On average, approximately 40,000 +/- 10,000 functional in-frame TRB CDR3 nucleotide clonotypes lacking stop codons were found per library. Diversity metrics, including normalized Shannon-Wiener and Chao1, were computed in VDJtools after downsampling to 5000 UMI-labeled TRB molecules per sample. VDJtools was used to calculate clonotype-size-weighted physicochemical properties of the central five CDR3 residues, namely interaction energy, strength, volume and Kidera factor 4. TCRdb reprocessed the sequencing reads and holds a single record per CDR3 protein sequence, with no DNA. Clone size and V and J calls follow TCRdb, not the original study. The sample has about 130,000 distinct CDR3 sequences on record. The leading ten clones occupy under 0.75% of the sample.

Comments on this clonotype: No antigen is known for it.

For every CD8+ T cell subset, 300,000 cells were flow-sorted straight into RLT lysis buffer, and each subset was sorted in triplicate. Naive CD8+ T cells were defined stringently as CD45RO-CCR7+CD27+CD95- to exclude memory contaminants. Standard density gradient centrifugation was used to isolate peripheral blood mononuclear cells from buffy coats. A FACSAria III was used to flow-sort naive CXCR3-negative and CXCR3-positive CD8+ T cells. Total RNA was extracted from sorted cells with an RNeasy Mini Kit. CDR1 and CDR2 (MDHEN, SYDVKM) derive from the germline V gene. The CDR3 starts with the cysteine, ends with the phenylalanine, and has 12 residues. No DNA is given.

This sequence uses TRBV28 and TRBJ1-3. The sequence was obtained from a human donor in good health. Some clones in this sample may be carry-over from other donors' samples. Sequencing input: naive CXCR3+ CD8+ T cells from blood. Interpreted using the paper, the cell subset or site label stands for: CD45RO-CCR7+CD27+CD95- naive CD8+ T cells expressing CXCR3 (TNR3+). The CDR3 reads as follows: CASSVPGNTIYF.